This TCR beta chain was sequenced in a study of blood T cell repertoires in COVID-19. About the research overall: COVID-19 samples, acute and convalescent, were from the United States, Italy and Spain. PBMCs, B-cell-depleted T cells, or T cells were the source of the cDNA or gDNA that made up the material.

Clones were sequenced by immunoSEQ multiplex PCR, and TCRdb holds only the in-frame ones, with some missing. The sample records a few hundred thousand clones, over 80% being singletons. V lost 7 bases, J lost 3 bases, and 13 bases lay in between. CDR1 and CDR2 (germline): MDHEN, SYDVKM. The CDR3 covers 13 residues. This study enrolled people aged 18 to 89 from about 24 US geographic areas. The receptor comes from a man between 18 and 29 years old with acute COVID-19. This chain uses TRBV28 with TRBJ2-7, with D perhaps matching TRBD1 (7 bases). The sequenced sample consisted of PBMCs or T cells enriched from blood (not recorded which). The CDR3 region is CASIDQGGYEQYF. CDR3 DNA sequence: TGTGCCAGCATCGATCAGGGGGGCTACGAGCAGTACTTC.